This T cell receptor (beta chain) was recovered during a study of PD-L1 blockade in urothelial cancer (dated by TCRdb to the late 2010s). Regarding the study in general: Every patient began therapy in about 2014 and was given atezolizumab 1,200 mg intravenously every 3 weeks. In the same patients, whole exome sequencing and RNA sequencing of pretreatment tumors were performed in addition to TCR sequencing. Durable clinical benefit meant progression-free survival longer than 6 months, and TCR features were also tested against progression-free and overall survival. Under 30 patients had pretreatment blood TCR-seq, about 25 had at least one posttreatment blood collection, and about 25 had tumor TCR-seq. About 90% of the roughly 29 patients were identified as males with urothelial cancer of bladder origin, and a prior smoking history was reported by 18 of 29 patients. An ECOG performance status of 0 or 1 was recorded for the patients, and 0 to 3 prior chemotherapy regimens had been received by the patients. Pretreatment tumor samples, along with matched peripheral blood collected serially before and after atezolizumab treatment, underwent TCR sequencing. Blood samples were analyzed 3 weeks after the start of treatment (second dose) and 6 weeks after the start of treatment. An exploratory multi-omic analysis was conducted of the somatic, immune and clinical correlates of response to PD-L1 blockade with atezolizumab in urothelial cancer. Blood samples gave a median of 141,255 T cells and 80,000 to 95,000 unique TCRs, with a median clonality of around 0.074. Durable clinical benefit was achieved by nine patients and was not achieved by 20 patients. Paper-wide results and their limitations: Because of the small sample size (n = 29) and the many exploratory analyses performed, the results are intended to be regarded as hypothesis-generating. At 3 weeks after the start of treatment, tumor-associated TCR clones in peripheral blood had expanded more in patients with durable benefit (n ≈ 20, p = 0.022). A pretreatment peripheral blood TCR clonality below the median was linked to improved progression-free and overall survival.

V lost 2 bases and J lost 2 bases; the stretch between them is 10 bases long. Spanning cysteine to phenylalanine, the CDR3 consists of 14 amino acids. Only CDR3 DNA remains: 42 bases, in frame from the first base. Sequences SEHNR (CDR1) and FQNEAQ (CDR2) are obtained from the germline V gene (reference sequence). The cohort comprised nearly 30 patients with locally advanced or metastatic urothelial carcinoma treated at Memorial Sloan Kettering on a trial protocol. Peripheral blood mononuclear cells were collected pretreatment and during treatment, with between 1 and 8 total time points per patient. The Qiagen DNeasy Blood extraction kit was used to purify genomic DNA from total PBMCs and tumor samples. Collected pretreatment and during treatment, PBMCs were isolated and stored as previously described. Synthetic TCR analog templates were spiked into each PCR so that absolute template abundance could be estimated from read counts. The immunoSEQ assay was used to amplify TCRbeta CDR3 regions from genomic DNA with bias-controlled V and J gene primers. Sequencing of rearranged TCRbeta segments was performed at approximately 20X coverage. The study's processing was this. Clustering was used to correct sequencing errors, and CDR3s were annotated against IMGT so that V, D and J genes could be assigned. Only productive TCRbeta rearrangements were used in downstream analyses, excluding out-of-frame or stop-codon sequences. To compute clonality, Shannon entropy was normalized by the log of the number of unique productive sequences and then subtracted from one. Fisher's exact test with Benjamini-Hochberg correction, using a cutoff of adjusted p below 0.01, was how clones that differed between time points or between blood and tumor were identified. TCRdb re-hosts the immuneACCESS table, in-frame sequences only. Its copies lack some clones; in the studies checked, an unresolved V gene accounts for under half of them, and the cause for the rest is not known. The V and J calls and clone size are taken from that table; D and trimming were inferred from the DNA. The sample table lists about 88,000 clones, 90% to 95% of them with a count of one. Of the sample, around 10% is held by the ten largest clones.

Comment on this clone: This clone's antigen is unknown. No qualities accompany the bases; no much larger clone lies one base away.

The material was PBMCs, obtained around atezolizumab (anti-PD-L1) treatment. The receptor's source is a man aged 60-69 years with urothelial cancer. The rearrangement joined TRBV7-9 to TRBJ2-7, with TRBD1 perhaps the D gene, on 6 matching bases. The CDR3 region: CASSLTGTPYEQYF. The sequenced DNA is TGTGCCAGCAGCTTAACAGGGACCCCCTACGAGCAGTACTTC.